The 9 T cell receptor beta chains presented below share a single source sample, sequenced in a study of blood T cells in healthy people across ages. The authors ran a second PCR of about 7 to 12 cycles using a sample-barcoded 5' primer and a J-beta primer mix. TCRdb used MiXCR to reprocess the 5' RACE reads, holding one entry per CDR3 protein. The sample consists of about 730,000 distinct CDR3 sequences, more than 40% of them appearing once. The sequenced sample was blood. These receptors all come from a woman aged 55-75 years in good health.

This clonotype has just a few counts. The chain carries TRBV20-1 and TRBJ2-1; 7 positions agree with TRBD2. Germline CDR1 and CDR2: DFQATT and SNEGSKA (reference sequence). The trim removed 5 bases at V and 8 bases at J, leaving 6 bases unmatched. The CDR3 is 12 residues long. CDR3 nucleotide sequence: TGCAGTGCTGGGCGACTAGCCCATGAGCAGTTCTTC. Translation: CSAGRLAHEQFF.

This clonotype came up a few times. V is TRBV20-1 and J is TRBJ2-4, with D possibly being TRBD1 (5 bases). V lost 3 bases and J lost 5, with 11 bases in between. Germline assignment: CDR1 DFQATT and CDR2 SNEGSKA (reference sequence). This CDR3 has 13 amino acids. CDR3 region: CSARAGSENIQYF. The DNA of the CDR3 is TGCAGTGCTAGGGCAGGGTCCGAAAACATTCAGTACTTC.

This clonotype has ten or more counts. Germline is not matched at one junction end, which may reflect a read error. This chain uses TRBV11-3 with TRBJ2-3; D unresolved. This CDR3 comprises 15 residues. Germline V CDR1 and CDR2: SGHNT, YENEEA. DNA of the CDR3: TGCGCCAGCAGCTTGGCTAGTTCTAGCACAGATACGCAGTATTTT. Translated: CASSLASSSTDTQYF. Variable domain in full (rest from reference TRBV11-3 and TRBJ2-3): EAGVVQSPRYKIIEKKQPVAFWCNPISGHNTLYWYLQNLGQGPELLIRYENEEAVDDSQLPKDRFSAERLKGVDSTLKIQPAELGDSAVYLCASSLASSSTDTQYFGPGTRLTVL.

This clonotype was found a few times. V is TRBV24-1 and J is TRBJ2-1; either TRBD1 or TRBD2 may supply D (5 bases each). This CDR3 is 16 amino acids long. Trimming pared 4 bases from V and 9 bases from J, leaving 21 bases between. CDR1 is KGHDR and CDR2 is SFDVKD in the germline V gene. The CDR3 region is CATSEGVIRRGGEQFF. The CDR3 region has the DNA TGTGCCACCAGTGAGGGGGTGATCCGTCGCGGTGGTGAGCAGTTCTTC.

This rearrangement joins TRBV5-1 to TRBJ2-7, with D possibly matching TRBD1 (6 bases). CDR1 is SGHRS and CDR2 is YFSETQ in the germline V gene. Trimming shortened V by 4 bases and J by 1 base, and 12 bases separated the two germline ends. The CDR3 length is 14 residues. CDR3 protein: CASSARGQSYEQYF. CDR3 DNA: TGCGCCAGCAGCGCACGAGGACAGTCCTACGAGCAGTACTTC. The whole variable domain, remainder taken from reference TRBV5-1 and TRBJ2-7, is KAGVTQTPRYLIKTRGQQVTLSCSPISGHRSVSWYQQTPGQGLQFLFEYFSETQRNKGNFPGRFSGRQFSNSRSEMNVSTLELGDSALYLCASSARGQSYEQYFGPGTRLTVT.

V and J are TRBV4-1 and TRBJ1-6; weak D call: TRBD1 (5 bases). V was shortened by 4 bases and J by 0 bases, with 22 bases between the two germline ends. The CDR3 runs 20 residues. Germline loops: CDR1 MGHRA, CDR2 YSYEKL. The CDR3 loop reads CASSPHPRVSPSSYNSPLHF. In DNA, the CDR3 is TGCGCCAGCAGCCCACATCCCAGGGTTAGCCCGAGCTCCTATAATTCACCCCTCCACTTT.

Only a few counts were recorded for this clonotype. V gene TRBV3-1 combines with J gene TRBJ2-3; no clear D gene. V lost 0 bases, J lost 0 bases, and 25 bases lay in between. Germline V gene sequence: CDR1 LGHDT, CDR2 YNNKEL (reference sequence). CDR3 length: 21 amino acids. The CDR3: CASSQDGSPSFRLTSTDTQYF. Here the CDR3 DNA reads TGTGCCAGCAGCCAAGACGGCAGCCCCTCTTTCCGCCTAACTAGCACAGATACGCAGTATTTT.

This clonotype was counted at least ten times. This could be a read error, since a much larger clone is one nucleotide away. The chain recombines TRBV9 with TRBJ1-5, with D perhaps TRBD1 (6 bases). The CDR3 has 14 amino acids. In germline, CDR1 is SGDLS, CDR2 YYNGEE. The CDR3, as DNA: TGTGCCAGCAGTGTAGGGGGAAGCAATCAGCCCCAGCATTTT. This codes for CASSVGGSNQPQHF. Variable domain in full (rest from reference TRBV9 and TRBJ1-5): DSGVTQTPKHLITATGQRVTLRCSPRSGDLSVYWYQQSLDQGLQFLIQYYNGEERAKGNILERFSAQQFPDLHSELNLSSLELGDSALYFCASSVGGSNQPQHFGDGTRLSIL.

There are a few counts of this clonotype. The chain carries TRBV13 and TRBJ2-5; D may correspond to TRBD1 or TRBD2 (6 bases each). The ends were cut back, 6 bases at V and 4 bases at J, with 15 bases in the middle. Germline V gives CDR1 PRHDT, CDR2 FYEKMQ (reference sequence). The CDR3 totals 14 residues. CDR3 amino acids: CASRAGTGAETQYF. CDR3 nucleotide sequence: TGTGCCAGCAGAGCCGGGACGGGGGCAGAGACCCAGTACTTC.